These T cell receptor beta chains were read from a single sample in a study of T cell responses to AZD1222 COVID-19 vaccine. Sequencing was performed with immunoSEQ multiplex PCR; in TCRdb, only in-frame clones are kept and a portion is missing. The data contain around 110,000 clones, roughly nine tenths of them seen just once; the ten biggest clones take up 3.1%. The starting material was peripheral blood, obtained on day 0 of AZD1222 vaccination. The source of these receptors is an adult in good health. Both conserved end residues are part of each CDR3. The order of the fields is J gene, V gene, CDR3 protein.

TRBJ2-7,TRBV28,CASSGGARVLSSYEQYF
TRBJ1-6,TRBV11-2,CASSRRAQGASSYNSPLHF
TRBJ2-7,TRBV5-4,CASSLVKGVGYEQYF
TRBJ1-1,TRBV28,CASSLLLGGTEAFF
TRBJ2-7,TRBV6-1,CASSEELGHNPYEQYF
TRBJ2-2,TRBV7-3,CASSPEWSGGELFF
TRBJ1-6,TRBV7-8,CATQVRRGDNSPLHF
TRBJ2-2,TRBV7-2,CASSFADRNTGELFF
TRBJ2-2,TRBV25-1,CASTSRGDTGELFF
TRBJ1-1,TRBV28,CASSKGGVVGTEAFF
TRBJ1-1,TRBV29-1,CSVPGLGDTEAFF
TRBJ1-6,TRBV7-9,CASSPIGQDNSPLHF
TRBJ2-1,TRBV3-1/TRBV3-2,CASSQELLAGANNEQFF
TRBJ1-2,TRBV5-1,CASSLGQGYTF
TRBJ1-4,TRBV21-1,CASSKQFPGQCEKLFF
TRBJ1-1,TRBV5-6,CASSLVWGRNTEAFF
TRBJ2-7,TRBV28,CASSGSYEQYF
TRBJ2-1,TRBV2,CASSPDRVSRSQRFF
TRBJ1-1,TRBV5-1,CASTTARGTEAFF
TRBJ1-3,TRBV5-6,CASSRGRLGNTIYF
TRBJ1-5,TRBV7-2,CASSLVRGSGNQPQHF
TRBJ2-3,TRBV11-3,CASSADATDTQYF
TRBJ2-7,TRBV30,CAWGPTLVGNYEQYF
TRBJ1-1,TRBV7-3,CASSSGAPGTEAFF
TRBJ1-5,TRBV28,CASSSRAYSNQPQHF
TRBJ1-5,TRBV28,CASSLYPGIPQPQHF
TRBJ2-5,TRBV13,CASSLGLAGVFQETQYF
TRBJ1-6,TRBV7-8,CASSLRTAFASNSPLHF
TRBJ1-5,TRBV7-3,CASSLGRRQGPYQPQHF
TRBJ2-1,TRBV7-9,CASSYRKGLAAQFF
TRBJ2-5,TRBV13,CASSSRPGAPETQYF
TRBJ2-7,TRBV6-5,CASSTESYEQYF
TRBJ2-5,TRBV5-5,CASSHRVETQYF
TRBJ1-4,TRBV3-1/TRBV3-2,CASSLTLGEEEKLFF
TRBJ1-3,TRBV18,CASSPAGPGGNTIYF
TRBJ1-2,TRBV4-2,CASSQVAVKGYGYTF
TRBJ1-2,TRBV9,CASSVGGTGGNYGYTF
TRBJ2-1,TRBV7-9,CASSPPLADDSYNEQFF
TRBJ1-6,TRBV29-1,CSVGTGTNSPLHF